These 7 T cell receptor beta chains came from one sample sequenced in a study of T cells in Graves' hyperthyroidism and ophthalmopathy. RNA transcripts yielded amplified TCR beta CDR3 regions. The primer set for the first-round RT-PCR of the TCR CDR3 was HTBI. TCRdb used MiXCR to reprocess the multiplex PCR reads, holding one entry per CDR3 protein. The data contain around 690,000 distinct CDR3 sequences, around 15% of them singletons. The sample consisted of blood. The receptors were gathered from a man aged 45-65 years with Graves' hyperthyroidism.

This sequence joins TRBV30 and TRBJ2-1, with a possible D match to TRBD1 (5 bases). The V gene lost 2 bases and the J gene lost 2 bases, with 10 bases spanning the gap. Germline V gene lookup returns CDR1 GTSNPN and CDR2 SVGIG (reference sequence). CDR3 size: 14 residues. This CDR3 is CAWSFSTAYNEQFF. As DNA, the CDR3 is TGTGCCTGGAGTTTTTCGACAGCCTACAATGAGCAGTTCTTC.

J is TRBJ2-3 and V is TRBV7-2, with a tentative D call TRBD2 (6 bases). With 7 bases removed from V and 3 bases from J, the gap between germline ends came to 11 bases. Per germline, CDR1 SGHTA and CDR2 FQGNSA. The CDR3 sequence is 13 residues long. This CDR3 reads CASNFGGTDTQYF. The CDR3 DNA is TGTGCCAGCAACTTCGGGGGTACAGATACGCAGTATTTT.

In its sample, this clonotype was seen many times. J is TRBJ2-5 and V is TRBV29-1; no firm D call. The CDR3 loop spans 11 amino acids. V was cut by 3 bases and J by 7 bases, with 9 bases left in between. Germline CDR1 SQVTM, CDR2 ANQGSEA. As DNA, the CDR3 is TGCAGCGTTGATCAGATGGGGACCCAGTACTTC. This encodes CSVDQMGTQYF.

The sample holds many counts of this clonotype. The chain carries TRBV20-1 and TRBJ1-2; the D gene is possibly TRBD1 (5 bases). The V end lost 1 base, the J end lost 8 bases, and 14 bases lay between the germline ends. CDR3 length: 13 amino acids. Germline-derived CDR1 and CDR2 are DFQATT and SNEGSKA (reference sequence). CDR3 DNA sequence: TGCAGTGCTAGAGGCCTCGGGGGGTTCGGCTACACCTTC. Translation gives CSARGLGGFGYTF.

This clonotype was observed a few times. The chain combines TRBV18 with TRBJ2-1, with 9 bases fitting TRBD1. Germline CDR1 reads KGHSH; CDR2 reads LQKENI. CDR3 size: 14 residues. The V and J ends lost 0 bases and 7 bases, in that order; junction bases with no gene match: 1. CDR3 loop: CASSPPQGANEQFF. The CDR3 DNA sequence: TGTGCCAGCTCACCACCACAGGGGGCAAATGAGCAGTTCTTC.

CDR3 in amino acids: CASSYGVGTDTQYF. The CDR3 coding sequence is TGTGCCAGCAGTTACGGAGTCGGCACAGATACGCAGTATTTT. The chain uses TRBV6-5 and TRBJ2-3, with D uncertain. Per germline, CDR1 MNHEY and CDR2 SVGAGI. The V gene lost 2 bases and the J gene lost 1 base, with 7 bases spanning the gap. The CDR3 runs 14 residues.

This clonotype was seen a few times. The chain joins TRBV27 to TRBJ2-2, with TRBD1 matching 8 bases. CDR1 is MNHEY and CDR2 is SMNVEV in the germline V gene (reference sequence). CDR3 length: 16 residues. The V and J ends lost 2 bases and 6 bases, in that order; junction bases with no gene match: 8. The CDR3 DNA is TGTGCCAGCAGTTTACAGGGGGCTGCGTACCCCGGGGAGCTGTTTTTT. This encodes CASSLQGAAYPGELFF.